A selection of T cell receptor beta chains follows, all from one sample in a study of T cell repertoires in cytomegalovirus infection. From the reads, TCRdb called clonotypes with MiXCR, one entry per CDR3 protein. The table shows 200,000 to 300,000 distinct CDR3 sequences, with around 13% occurring only once. The sample was PBMCs. The receptor source for this set is a human donor in good health (CMV status not recorded). Some clones in this sample may be carry-over from other donors' samples. Both conserved end residues are part of each CDR3. A D gene is named only where the DNA matches it firmly. The size entry is marked missing in some rows and otherwise reads once, few, many or a size class.

many,TRBJ2-7,NA,TRBV14,CASSQGGSALVTYEQYF,TGTGCCAGCAGCCAAGGAGGTTCAGCGCTCGTAACCTACGAGCAGTACTTC
many,TRBJ1-2,NA,TRBV7-2,CASSLAQTYGYTF,TGTGCCAGCAGCTTAGCACAGACCTATGGCTACACCTTC
NA,TRBJ2-1,NA,TRBV6-4,CASRMADNEQFF,TGTGCCAGCAGGATGGCTGACAATGAGCAGTTCTTC
few,TRBJ2-5,TRBD1,TRBV7-6,CASSIAGTGKETQYF,TGTGCCAGCAGCATCGCCGGGACAGGGAAAGAGACCCAGTACTTC
NA,TRBJ1-1,TRBD1,TRBV5-6,CASSSNVRGPAFF,TGTGCCAGCAGCTCAAATGTCAGGGGGCCTGCTTTCTTT
many,TRBJ2-7,TRBD2,TRBV20-1,CSASTTSGSFYEQYF,TGCAGTGCCAGCACTACTAGCGGGAGTTTCTACGAGCAGTACTTC
NA,TRBJ2-2,TRBD1,TRBV6-2/TRBV6-3,CATRDSPNSGELFF,TGTGCCACCAGGGACAGCCCGAACAGCGGGGAGCTGTTTTTT
NA,TRBJ2-1,TRBD2,TRBV7-9,CASSSGTSGGALTYNEQFF,TGTGCCAGCAGCTCTGGGACTAGCGGGGGGGCCTTGACCTACAATGAGCAGTTCTTC
NA,TRBJ2-1,NA,TRBV11-3,CASSPHQGLHEQFF,TGTGCCAGCAGCCCTCACCAAGGTCTCCATGAGCAGTTCTTC
few,TRBJ2-3,NA,TRBV5-4,CASSSGLTGDTQYF,TGTGCCAGCAGCTCGGGACTCACGGGGGATACGCAGTATTTT
NA,TRBJ1-1,NA,TRBV7-9,CASSFFPDTEAFF,TGTGCCAGCAGCTTCTTTCCCGACACTGAAGCTTTCTTT
many,TRBJ2-3,TRBD1,TRBV5-4,CASSSGTGTSTDTQYF,TGTGCCAGCAGCTCCGGGACAGGGACTAGCACAGATACGCAGTATTTT
NA,TRBJ2-2,TRBD2,TRBV14,CASSQRLAVNTGELFF,TGTGCCAGCAGCCAAAGACTAGCGGTGAACACCGGGGAGCTGTTTTTT
many,TRBJ2-1,TRBD2,TRBV24-1,CATSPLRTSGNYNEQFF,TGTGCCACCAGCCCTCTTAGGACTAGCGGGAATTACAATGAGCAGTTCTTC
NA,TRBJ2-5,NA,TRBV5-1,CASRGTVKLQETQYF,TGCGCCAGCAGAGGAACTGTGAAACTCCAAGAGACCCAGTACTTC
many,TRBJ1-1,NA,TRBV7-2,CASSLVRGVTEAFF,TGTGCCAGCAGCTTAGTCAGGGGCGTCACTGAAGCTTTCTTT
many,TRBJ1-2,NA,TRBV28,CASSLDESPLGYTF,TGTGCCAGCAGTTTGGATGAATCCCCGCTTGGCTACACCTTC
few,TRBJ2-1,NA,TRBV10-3,CAISESLRVPNEQFF,TGTGCCATCAGTGAGTCCCTGAGGGTACCGAATGAGCAGTTCTTC
NA,TRBJ1-1,NA,TRBV29-1,CSVTRAMNTEAFF,TGCAGCGTGACACGGGCGATGAACACTGAAGCTTTCTTT
many,TRBJ2-2,NA,TRBV12-3/TRBV12-4,CASGWTNTGELFF,TGTGCCAGCGGATGGACGAACACCGGGGAGCTGTTTTTT
many,TRBJ1-6,NA,TRBV7-8,CASSLVPGGGISPLHF,TGTGCCAGCAGCTTAGTCCCGGGGGGTGGGATTTCACCCCTCCACTTT
few,TRBJ2-1,NA,TRBV5-5,CASSSIGNEQFF,TGTGCCAGCAGCTCGATCGGGAATGAGCAGTTCTTC
many,TRBJ2-5,TRBD2,TRBV7-9,CASSHILGLAAPQETQYF,TGTGCCAGCAGCCACATACTGGGACTAGCGGCTCCTCAAGAGACCCAGTACTTC
few,TRBJ1-2,TRBD1,TRBV2,CASSSQGIGYGYTF,TGTGCCAGCAGTTCACAGGGGATAGGTTATGGCTACACCTTC
many,TRBJ2-2,TRBD1,TRBV7-9,CASSSDRANGELFF,TGTGCCAGCAGCTCCGACAGGGCAAACGGGGAGCTGTTTTTT
once,TRBJ1-5,NA,TRBV20-1,CSAGRESGSGQPQHF,TGCAGTGCTGGCAGAGAGAGCGGTTCGGGCCAGCCCCAGCATTTT
NA,TRBJ2-3,NA,TRBV5-1,CASSQGRGGTDTQYF,TGCGCCAGCAGCCAAGGACGGGGAGGCACAGATACGCAGTATTTT
many,TRBJ2-7,NA,TRBV7-2,CASSLADQSYEQYF,TGTGCCAGCAGCTTAGCAGACCAGAGCTACGAGCAGTACTTC
many,TRBJ1-1,NA,TRBV12-3/TRBV12-4,CASSLSANTEAFF,TGTGCCAGCAGTCTGTCAGCAAACACTGAAGCTTTCTTT
many,TRBJ2-5,NA,TRBV7-6,CASSERTVQETQYF,TGTGCTAGCAGCGAAAGGACAGTCCAAGAGACCCAGTACTTC
few,TRBJ1-4,NA,TRBV5-5,CASSSRVANEKLFF,TGTGCCAGCAGCTCCCGGGTTGCCAATGAAAAACTGTTTTTT
NA,TRBJ1-2,TRBD1,TRBV28,CASSSGDRDYGYTF,TGTGCCAGCAGTTCCGGGGACAGAGACTATGGCTACACCTTC
few,TRBJ1-4,NA,TRBV20-1,CSAAQTTTNEKLFF,TGCAGTGCTGCCCAGACTACAACTAATGAAAAACTGTTTTTT
many,TRBJ2-2,NA,TRBV7-2,CASSFSRDGELFF,TGTGCCAGCAGCTTTAGCAGGGACGGGGAGCTGTTTTTT
NA,TRBJ2-3,TRBD1,TRBV5-1,CASSFPTGGGTDTQYF,TGCGCCAGCAGCTTTCCCACAGGGGGCGGCACAGATACGCAGTATTTT
NA,TRBJ1-2,NA,TRBV11-2,CASSSGLSAGYTF,TGTGCCAGCAGCTCGGGACTGTCGGCAGGCTACACCTTC
NA,TRBJ2-3,NA,TRBV6-4,CASSDTGGTDTQYF,TGTGCCAGCAGTGACACGGGGGGCACAGATACGCAGTATTTT
many,TRBJ2-3,NA,TRBV7-2,CASSLAGQRSTDTQYF,TGTGCCAGCAGCTTAGCCGGACAGAGGAGCACAGATACGCAGTATTTT
few,TRBJ2-7,NA,TRBV13,CASSLVSRGVYEQYF,TGTGCCAGCAGCTTAGTGAGCAGGGGGGTATACGAGCAGTACTTC
NA,TRBJ1-1,NA,TRBV10-3,CAISFGQSTEAFF,TGTGCCATCAGTTTTGGACAGAGTACTGAAGCTTTCTTT
NA,TRBJ1-1,NA,TRBV12-3/TRBV12-4,CASSLGQGWGDTEAFF,TGTGCCAGCAGTTTAGGTCAGGGATGGGGGGACACTGAAGCTTTCTTT
many,TRBJ2-1,NA,TRBV28,CASSLTRGYNEQFF,TGTGCCAGCAGTTTAACCAGGGGATACAATGAGCAGTTCTTC
NA,TRBJ1-1,NA,TRBV28,CASSRTPLNTEAFF,TGTGCCAGCAGTCGCACTCCCCTGAACACTGAAGCTTTCTTT
few,TRBJ1-2,NA,TRBV28,CASNYRNGYTF,TGTGCCAGCAATTACAGAAATGGCTACACCTTC
NA,TRBJ2-5,TRBD1,TRBV6-5,CASTPGAGGQETQYF,TGTGCCAGCACCCCCGGAGCAGGGGGCCAAGAGACCCAGTACTTC
few,TRBJ1-4,NA,TRBV6-8,CASTPGYLNEKLFF,TGTGCCAGCACCCCGGGGTACCTGAATGAAAAACTGTTTTTT
many,TRBJ2-3,TRBD2,TRBV2,CASRDWTSGEDTQYF,TGTGCCAGCAGAGACTGGACTAGCGGGGAAGATACGCAGTATTTT
NA,TRBJ2-2,NA,TRBV20-1,CSARDKAESTGELFF,TGCAGTGCTAGAGACAAAGCAGAATCCACCGGGGAGCTGTTTTTT